This T cell receptor (beta chain) was captured in a study of post-analysis software for immune sequencing data. Study results and caveats: Patients had higher frequencies than controls of four to six TRBV segments, including TRBV5-6, TRBV5-1 and TRBV20-1. Analysis by F measure revealed that same-batch samples clustered strongly together.

Unique-molecular-identifier-tagged TCR beta cDNA libraries were used. It was from roughly 1.1 to 9.2 million T cells that roughly 0.5 million cDNA molecules came. TCRdb processed the PCR reads anew with MiXCR; each CDR3 protein has one entry. The data contain about 680,000 distinct CDR3 sequences, 55% to 70% of them singletons. With respect to this clonotype: Its target is not known.

The V gene's germline CDR1 is SGHDN and CDR2 FVKESK. V lost 1 base, J lost 10 bases, and 8 bases stayed unmatched. There are 15 residues in the CDR3. The V call is TRBV14, the J call TRBJ2-1, with 9 bases matching TRBD2. This TCR was sampled from a girl aged 2 to 9 with multiple sclerosis. Material for sequencing was blood. CDR3 sequence: CASSQVGGRAGEQFF. CDR3 DNA sequence: TGTGCCAGCAGCCAAGTCGGCGGGAGGGCGGGAGAGCAGTTCTTC.